The T cell receptor (beta chain) described here comes from a study of blood T cell repertoires in COVID-19. CDR1 and CDR2 from the germline V gene are SGHVS and FQNEAQ. CDR3 size: 17 residues. The junction had 16 bases not matched to a gene; V was cut back by 5 bases and J by 6 bases. Per the authors' pipeline: Reference gene primer amplification in the assay estimated nucleated cell counts. Produced via immunoSEQ multiplex PCR; TCRdb's table is partial and in-frame only. V and J calls and clone size are copied from that table; D and trimming were computed from the DNA. This sample has around 130,000 clones; about four fifths occur once, and the top ten carry about a sixth. Only a few counts were recorded for this clone.

The chain couples TRBV7-8 to TRBJ2-1; 7 positions agree with TRBD2. The sample taken for sequencing was peripheral blood. This TCR derives from a woman aged 80 or over with acute or convalescent COVID-19. As DNA, the CDR3 is TGTGCCAGCAGCAGGACTAGGACTAGTGGTGTAGGCAATGAGCAGTTCTTC. Translating gives CASSRTRTSGVGNEQFF.